Listed below are T cell receptor beta chains from one sample, sequenced in a study of PD-L1 blockade in urothelial cancer. Method: immunoSEQ multiplex PCR; TCRdb's copy keeps in-frame clones and lacks some. This table holds about 42,000 clones, roughly 86% found once. The specimen was PBMCs, collected around atezolizumab (anti-PD-L1) treatment. Source of these receptors: a man in his 70s with urothelial cancer. Each CDR3 is given with its conserved first and last residue. Each record gives: clone size, V gene, D gene, J gene, CDR3 protein, CDR3 DNA. A D gene is named only where the DNA matches it firmly. Part of the rows lack a size; the others show once, few, many or a class for expanded clones.

clone_size: .
v_call: TRBV7-6
d_call: .
j_call: TRBJ2-3
cdr3_aa: CASSSSPEDTQYF
cdr3_nt: TGTGCCAGCAGCTCCTCCCCCGAGGATACGCAGTATTTT

clone_size: few
v_call: TRBV7-9
d_call: .
j_call: TRBJ1-1
cdr3_aa: CASSTEGIGAEAFF
cdr3_nt: TGTGCCAGCAGCACCGAGGGTATTGGGGCTGAAGCTTTCTTT

clone_size: .
v_call: TRBV2
d_call: TRBD2
j_call: TRBJ2-7
cdr3_aa: CASTWGREDEQYF
cdr3_nt: TGTGCCAGCACCTGGGGGCGGGAGGACGAGCAGTACTTC

clone_size: .
v_call: TRBV27
d_call: TRBD1
j_call: TRBJ2-2
cdr3_aa: CASMGQPLISNTGELFF
cdr3_nt: TGTGCCAGCATGGGACAGCCACTAATTTCGAACACCGGGGAGCTGTTTTTT

clone_size: .
v_call: TRBV27
d_call: TRBD1
j_call: TRBJ2-1
cdr3_aa: CASSADRESSYNEQFF
cdr3_nt: TGTGCCAGCAGTGCAGACAGGGAAAGCTCCTACAATGAGCAGTTCTTC

clone_size: once
v_call: TRBV28
d_call: .
j_call: TRBJ2-2
cdr3_aa: CASSLPGPNTGELFF
cdr3_nt: TGTGCCAGCAGTTTACCAGGTCCGAACACCGGGGAGCTGTTTTTT

clone_size: once
v_call: TRBV28
d_call: .
j_call: TRBJ1-4
cdr3_aa: CASSYPSTEKLFF
cdr3_nt: TGTGCCAGCAGTTATCCCTCGACAGAAAAACTGTTTTTT

clone_size: .
v_call: TRBV11-2
d_call: TRBD2
j_call: TRBJ2-7
cdr3_aa: CASVGTRRTSSYEQYF
cdr3_nt: TGTGCCAGTGTGGGGACGAGGAGGACTAGCAGCTACGAGCAGTACTTC

clone_size: .
v_call: TRBV2
d_call: TRBD1
j_call: TRBJ1-3
cdr3_aa: CASSTDRSGNTIYF
cdr3_nt: TGTGCCAGCAGTACGGACAGGAGTGGAAACACCATATATTTT

clone_size: .
v_call: TRBV7-9
d_call: .
j_call: TRBJ2-3
cdr3_aa: CASSFLTETDTQYF
cdr3_nt: TGTGCCAGCAGCTTCTTGACGGAGACAGATACGCAGTATTTT

clone_size: .
v_call: TRBV28
d_call: .
j_call: TRBJ2-4
cdr3_aa: CASTSGQSGSKYF
cdr3_nt: TGTGCCAGCACCTCAGGTCAGTCAGGGTCAAAGTACTTC

clone_size: .
v_call: TRBV5-4
d_call: TRBD2
j_call: TRBJ2-3
cdr3_aa: CASSFLSGASTDTQYF
cdr3_nt: TGTGCCAGCAGCTTCCTTAGCGGGGCCAGCACAGATACGCAGTATTTT

clone_size: once
v_call: TRBV4-1
d_call: TRBD1
j_call: TRBJ2-5
cdr3_aa: CASSKGARETQYF
cdr3_nt: TGCGCCAGCAGTAAGGGGGCCAGGGAGACCCAGTACTTC

clone_size: .
v_call: TRBV10-3
d_call: TRBD1
j_call: TRBJ1-1
cdr3_aa: CATNRGNTEAFF
cdr3_nt: TGTGCCACGAACAGGGGGAACACTGAAGCTTTCTTT

clone_size: .
v_call: TRBV6-6
d_call: .
j_call: TRBJ1-1
cdr3_aa: CASSSTVNTEAFF
cdr3_nt: TGTGCCAGCAGCTCCACAGTAAACACTGAAGCTTTCTTT

clone_size: few
v_call: TRBV5-1
d_call: TRBD2
j_call: TRBJ2-5
cdr3_aa: CASIGTSGRVQETQYF
cdr3_nt: TGCGCCAGCATCGGGACTAGCGGGAGGGTCCAAGAGACCCAGTACTTC

clone_size: .
v_call: TRBV7-8
d_call: TRBD2
j_call: TRBJ2-7
cdr3_aa: CASSPSGFPSYEQYF
cdr3_nt: TGTGCCAGCAGCCCTAGCGGATTTCCCTCCTACGAGCAGTACTTC

clone_size: .
v_call: TRBV7-2
d_call: TRBD2
j_call: TRBJ2-5
cdr3_aa: CASSLGLAAGETQYF
cdr3_nt: TGTGCCAGCAGCTTAGGACTAGCGGCGGGGGAGACCCAGTACTTC

clone_size: .
v_call: TRBV6-5
d_call: TRBD2
j_call: TRBJ2-1
cdr3_aa: CASLAGDEQFF
cdr3_nt: TGTGCCTCTTTAGCGGGAGATGAGCAGTTCTTC

clone_size: .
v_call: TRBV7-3
d_call: TRBD2
j_call: TRBJ2-3
cdr3_aa: CASTKGTRDVGDTQYF
cdr3_nt: TGTGCCAGCACCAAAGGGACTAGGGATGTTGGAGATACGCAGTATTTT

clone_size: .
v_call: TRBV5-4
d_call: .
j_call: TRBJ1-1
cdr3_aa: CASSSSTGNTEAFF
cdr3_nt: TGTGCCAGCAGCTCGTCGACAGGGAACACTGAAGCTTTCTTT

clone_size: .
v_call: TRBV11-3
d_call: TRBD1
j_call: TRBJ1-1
cdr3_aa: CASSLDRGEGAFF
cdr3_nt: TGTGCCAGCAGCTTGGACAGGGGGGAAGGCGCTTTCTTT

clone_size: .
v_call: TRBV27
d_call: .
j_call: TRBJ2-7
cdr3_aa: CASSVQGFEQYF
cdr3_nt: TGTGCCAGCAGTGTACAGGGTTTCGAGCAGTACTTC

clone_size: .
v_call: TRBV6-5
d_call: .
j_call: TRBJ2-1
cdr3_aa: CASSFYLQGNEQFF
cdr3_nt: TGTGCCAGCAGTTTTTATCTACAGGGTAATGAGCAGTTCTTC

clone_size: .
v_call: TRBV5-1
d_call: .
j_call: TRBJ1-2
cdr3_aa: CASSLGMGGVDGYTF
cdr3_nt: TGCGCCAGCAGCTTGGGGATGGGGGGTGTAGATGGCTACACCTTC

clone_size: .
v_call: TRBV6-4
d_call: TRBD2
j_call: TRBJ2-1
cdr3_aa: CASRSSGSDNEQFF
cdr3_nt: TGTGCCAGCAGGAGTAGCGGGAGCGACAATGAGCAGTTCTTC

clone_size: .
v_call: TRBV5-4
d_call: .
j_call: TRBJ1-1
cdr3_aa: CASSLDRAYGTEAFF
cdr3_nt: TGTGCCAGCAGCTTGGACAGGGCATATGGAACTGAAGCTTTCTTT

clone_size: .
v_call: TRBV6-1
d_call: TRBD1
j_call: TRBJ1-5
cdr3_aa: CASTGTGVAQPQHF
cdr3_nt: TGTGCCAGCACCGGGACAGGGGTGGCCCAGCCCCAGCATTTT

clone_size: .
v_call: TRBV7-9
d_call: .
j_call: TRBJ2-7
cdr3_aa: CASSLRQGYEQYF
cdr3_nt: TGTGCCAGCAGCTTACGGCAGGGGTACGAGCAGTACTTC

clone_size: .
v_call: TRBV6-8
d_call: TRBD1
j_call: TRBJ2-1
cdr3_aa: CANLDRGIGEQFF
cdr3_nt: TGTGCCAACCTGGACAGGGGGATAGGCGAGCAGTTCTTC

clone_size: .
v_call: TRBV7-8
d_call: TRBD2
j_call: TRBJ2-1
cdr3_aa: CASSLTSGLWNEQFF
cdr3_nt: TGTGCCAGCAGCTTGACTAGCGGGTTATGGAATGAGCAGTTCTTC